The 11 T cell receptor beta chains presented below share a single source sample, sequenced in a study of human thymus T cells. The method was immunoSEQ multiplex PCR; TCRdb's version includes in-frame clones alone and lacks a portion of them. Among just over 45,000 clones listed, around 95% were seen once. The sequenced material came from blood. These receptors all stem from a girl less than two years old with a congenital heart defect but otherwise immunologically healthy.

The V call is TRBV4-3, the J call TRBJ2-1, with a weak D call TRBD2 (7 bases). This CDR3 has 16 amino acids. Trimming removed 4 bases at V and 1 base at J, with 14 bases between. Germline V gene lookup returns CDR1 LGHNA and CDR2 YSLEER. CDR3 sequence (DNA): TGCGCCAGCAGCCCAGGGGAGGGTGGTTCCTACAATGAGCAGTTCTTC. It yields the protein CASSPGEGGSYNEQFF.

The V gene is TRBV28, the J gene TRBJ2-4; D is perhaps TRBD1 (5 bases). V was clipped by 4 bases and J by 5 bases, with 6 bases between them. Per germline, CDR1 MDHEN and CDR2 SYDVKM. The CDR3 runs to 12 residues. CDR3 in amino acids: CASSWGQNIQYF. CDR3 nucleotide sequence: TGTGCCAGCAGTTGGGGCCAAAACATTCAGTACTTC.

The rearrangement joins TRBV6-4 to TRBJ1-1; D unresolved. Per germline, CDR1 MRHNA and CDR2 SNTAGT. The CDR3 runs to 16 residues. V was trimmed by 0 bases and J by 6 bases, leaving 17 bases between them. CDR3 DNA sequence: TGTGCCAGCAGTGACTCGACTCTGGGGAGCGAGGCTGAAGCTTTCTTT. This codes for CASSDSTLGSEAEAFF.

V usage is TRBV10-3 and J usage is TRBJ1-2; 10 bases map to TRBD1. The CDR3 contains 12 residues. Germline V CDR1 and CDR2: ENHRY, SYGVKD. Germline trimming cut 10 bases from V and 8 bases from J; bases unmatched to any gene: 7. The CDR3 spells CATETGGRGYTF. CDR3 DNA: TGTGCCACCGAGACAGGGGGCAGGGGCTACACCTTC.

This chain uses TRBV28 with TRBJ1-4; 9 bases map to TRBD1. The CDR3 sequence is 16 residues long. The trim removed 5 bases at V and 7 bases at J, leaving 11 bases unmatched. Germline CDR1 and CDR2: MDHEN and SYDVKM. The CDR3 spells CASSHPTGGDIEKLFF. The CDR3 DNA sequence: TGTGCCAGCAGTCATCCGACAGGGGGAGATATTGAAAAACTGTTTTTT. The full variable domain, its missing parts supplied by reference TRBV28 and TRBJ1-4, is DVKVTQSSRYLVKRTGEKVFLECVQDMDHENMFWYRQDPGLGLRLIYFSYDVKMKEKGDIPEGYSVSREKKERFSLILESASTNQTSMYLCASSHPTGGDIEKLFFGSGTQLSVL.

The CDR3 here is CASSPGDTIYF. DNA for the CDR3: TGTGCCAGCTCACCAGGTGACACCATATATTTT. The V and J genes are TRBV18 and TRBJ1-3, with no clear D. The V gene lost 2 bases and the J gene lost 8 bases, with 4 bases spanning the gap. The CDR3 runs to 11 residues. Germline V lookup: CDR1 KGHSH, CDR2 LQKENI. Filled out from reference TRBV18 and TRBJ1-3, the complete variable domain reads NAGVMQNPRHLVRRRGQEARLRCSPMKGHSHVYWYRQLPEEGLKFMVYLQKENIIDESGMPKERFSAEFPKEGPSILRIQQVVRGDSAAYFCASSPGDTIYFGEGSWLTVV.

This chain uses TRBV7-9 with TRBJ2-5; 8 positions match TRBD1. Unmatched junction bases numbered 7, after V lost 5 bases and J lost 5 bases. Germline CDR1 SEHNR, CDR2 FQNEAQ (reference sequence). The CDR3 loop spans 14 amino acids. The CDR3 spells CASSAGGKSETQYF. The CDR3 DNA reads as TGTGCCAGCAGCGCAGGGGGCAAGTCGGAGACCCAGTACTTC.

This clone came up once. This chain uses TRBV7-2 with TRBJ2-5, with 8 bases lining up with TRBD1. Per the germline V gene, CDR1 is SGHTA and CDR2 is FQGNSA. This CDR3 comprises 16 residues. The trim removed 4 bases at V and 2 bases at J, leaving 9 bases unmatched. The DNA for the CDR3 is TGTGCCAGCAGCTGCTTACTACAGGGGGATCAAGAGACCCAGTACTTC. It translates to CASSCLLQGDQETQYF.

This rearrangement joins TRBV6-5 to TRBJ1-3; D is unclear. This CDR3 comprises 12 residues. From germline, CDR1 is MNHEY and CDR2 SVGAGI. Trimming shortened V by 6 bases and J by 8 bases, and 11 bases separated the two germline ends. This CDR3 is CASSHRRDTIYF. Here the CDR3 DNA reads TGTGCCAGCAGCCACCGGCGGGACACCATATATTTT.

The chain carries TRBV12-1 and TRBJ2-1; TRBD2 is taken as the D call from the table, unchecked against the DNA. TRBV12-1 counts as a pseudogene. The CDR3 has 15 residues. The CDR3 coding sequence is TGTGCCAGCAGCCCCCGAGCGGGAGACATTAATGAGCAGTTCTTC. Its protein is CASSPRAGDINEQFF.

The J gene is TRBJ1-4, the V gene TRBV28; possible D gene TRBD1, 5 bases. Germline assignment: CDR1 MDHEN and CDR2 SYDVKM. Trimming pared 6 bases from V and 3 bases from J, leaving 5 bases between. The CDR3 is 12 amino acids. In nucleotides, the CDR3 is TGTGCCAGCAGGGGGCCTAATGAAAAACTGTTTTTT. Translated: CASRGPNEKLFF.